This is a list of T cell receptor beta chains from one sample in a study of blood T cell repertoires in COVID-19. Assay used: immunoSEQ multiplex PCR; TCRdb lists only in-frame clones, some missing. This repertoire shows some 200,000 clones, 92% found once; its top ten account for approximately 1.2%. What was sequenced was peripheral blood. All receptors come from a man aged 25 to 40 with acute or convalescent COVID-19. The CDR3 runs from the conserved cysteine through the conserved F or W. A D gene is named only where the DNA matches it firmly. The size entry is marked missing in some rows and otherwise reads once, few, many or a size class.

-	-	TRBJ2-5	TRBV14	TGTGCCAGCAGCCAAGTGACAGGGACCCAGTACTTC	CASSQVTGTQYF
-	-	TRBJ2-2	TRBV19	TGTGCCAGTAGTATAGTCTCCGGCGGGACCGGGGAGCTGTTTTTT	CASSIVSGGTGELFF
-	-	TRBJ2-7	TRBV20-1	TGCAGTGCTAGTCGGGATGGTGACGAGCAGTACTTC	CSASRDGDEQYF
-	-	TRBJ1-3	TRBV28	TGTGCCAGCAGTTCGGTTTACGCTCCTGGAAACACCATATATTTT	CASSSVYAPGNTIYF
-	-	TRBJ2-7	TRBV10-1	TGCGCCAGCAGTGGTGGACTAAGCGGCCTCTCCTACGAGCAGTACTTC	CASSGGLSGLSYEQYF
TRBD2	-	TRBJ2-3	TRBV5-1	TGCGCCAGCAGCCGAATAACAGCGGGAGGGACCACAGATACGCAGTATTTT	CASSRITAGGTTDTQYF
TRBD2	-	TRBJ2-1	TRBV7-2	TGTGCCAGCAGCCCCTCAGGCGGGGGGGCGAATGAGCAGTTCTTC	CASSPSGGGANEQFF
TRBD1	-	TRBJ1-6	TRBV28	TGTGCCAGCAGGTTGAGCCAGGGGGGATATAATTCACCCCTCCACTTT	CASRLSQGGYNSPLHF
TRBD1	once	TRBJ2-7	TRBV7-9	TGTGCCAGCCGGAGACAGGGGAACTACGAGCAGTACTTC	CASRRQGNYEQYF
TRBD2	-	TRBJ2-7	TRBV28	TGTGCCAGCAGTCGCCGGTTAGCGGGAGCGGGGGACGAGCAGTACTTC	CASSRRLAGAGDEQYF
TRBD1	-	TRBJ2-7	TRBV30	TGTGCCTGGAGTCGACAGGGTCCACCCTACGAGCAGTACTTC	CAWSRQGPPYEQYF
-	-	TRBJ1-3	TRBV19	TGTGCCAGTAGTCAGGAGGCTTCCTCTGGAAACACCATATATTTT	CASSQEASSGNTIYF
TRBD1	-	TRBJ1-3	TRBV5-1	TGCGCCAGCAGCAGGGACAGCTCTGGAAACACCATATATTTT	CASSRDSSGNTIYF
-	-	TRBJ2-1	TRBV6-5	TGTGCCAGCAGTCGCGACAGCTCCTACAATGAGCAGTTCTTC	CASSRDSSYNEQFF
-	-	TRBJ2-3	TRBV24-1	TGTGCCACCAGTGGAGCTTTGGGCACAGATACGCAGTATTTT	CATSGALGTDTQYF
TRBD2	-	TRBJ2-5	TRBV30	TGTGCCTGGAGCCGAGGACTAGAAGAGACCCAGTACTTC	CAWSRGLEETQYF
TRBD2	-	TRBJ2-3	TRBV5-1	TGCGCCAGCAGCCCTCCCCCTCTAGCGGGGCGCACAGATACGCAGTATTTT	CASSPPPLAGRTDTQYF
-	-	TRBJ1-1	TRBV12-3/TRBV12-4	TGTGCCAGCAGTTTAGCCAGGTACACTGAAGCTTTCTTT	CASSLARYTEAFF
-	-	TRBJ1-4	TRBV7-9	TGTGCCAGCAGCTTAGCGCTGGGGGCCTCAACTAATGAAAAACTGTTTTTT	CASSLALGASTNEKLFF
-	-	TRBJ2-5	TRBV3-1/TRBV3-2	TGTGCCAGCAGCCCTCGGTACCAAGAGACCCAGTACTTC	CASSPRYQETQYF
TRBD1	-	TRBJ1-1	TRBV11-2	TGTGCCAGCAGCCTAGACTTGGGACAGGAAGCTTTCTTT	CASSLDLGQEAFF
-	-	TRBJ1-2	TRBV5-1	TGCGCCAGCAGCTTGGACGGCCAGACATATGGCTACACCTTC	CASSLDGQTYGYTF
-	few	TRBJ2-2	TRBV5-1	TGCGCCAGCAGAGGGAGCTACGGGGAGCTGTTTTTT	CASRGSYGELFF
-	-	TRBJ1-1	TRBV27	TGTGCCAGCAGTTTAGGGAGGGGGACTGAAGCTTTCTTT	CASSLGRGTEAFF
-	-	TRBJ1-2	TRBV14	TGTGCCAGCAGCCAAGGTATTGAGTATGGCTACACCTTC	CASSQGIEYGYTF
-	-	TRBJ2-5	TRBV4-1	TGCGCCAGCAGCCCTATCCCAGTCACAGGGGAGACCCAGTACTTC	CASSPIPVTGETQYF
-	-	TRBJ2-3	TRBV28	TGTGCCAGCAGTTTACAGCGGAGCACAGATACGCAGTATTTT	CASSLQRSTDTQYF
-	-	TRBJ1-6	TRBV28	TGTGCCAGCAGCACGCAGGGGTTAACACCCCTCCACTTT	CASSTQGLTPLHF
TRBD1	-	TRBJ1-2	TRBV9	TGTGCCAGCAGCGTAGTAGGGGAGGGACAGGGGGGTGGCTACACCTTC	CASSVVGEGQGGGYTF
-	-	TRBJ1-1	TRBV6-1	TGTGCCAGCAGTGAAGGAGGGGGTGATGAAGCTTTCTTT	CASSEGGGDEAFF
TRBD2	-	TRBJ2-7	TRBV7-3	TGTGCCAGCAGCTTCCGGCTAGCGGGCCACGAGCAGTACTTC	CASSFRLAGHEQYF